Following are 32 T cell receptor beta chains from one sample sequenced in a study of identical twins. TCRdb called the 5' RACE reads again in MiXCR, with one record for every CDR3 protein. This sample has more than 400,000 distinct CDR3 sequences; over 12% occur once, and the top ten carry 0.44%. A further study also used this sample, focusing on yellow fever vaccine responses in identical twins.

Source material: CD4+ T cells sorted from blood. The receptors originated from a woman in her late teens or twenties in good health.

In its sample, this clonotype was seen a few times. CDR3 residues: CASSLAGRFNEKLFF. In DNA form, the CDR3 reads TGTGCCAGCAGCTTAGCGGGACGGTTTAATGAAAAACTGTTTTTT. This chain links TRBV7-9 with TRBJ1-4, with D maybe TRBD1 (5 bases). The CDR3 totals 15 residues. Trimming removed 0 bases from V and 4 bases from J, with 9 bases in between. The germline V gene encodes CDR1 SEHNR and CDR2 FQNEAQ (reference sequence).

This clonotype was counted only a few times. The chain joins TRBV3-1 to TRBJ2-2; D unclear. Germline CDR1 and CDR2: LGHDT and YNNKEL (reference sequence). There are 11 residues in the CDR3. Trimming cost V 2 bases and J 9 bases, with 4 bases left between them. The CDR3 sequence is CASSQSRELFF. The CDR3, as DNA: TGTGCCAGCAGCCAAAGTCGGGAGCTGTTTTTT.

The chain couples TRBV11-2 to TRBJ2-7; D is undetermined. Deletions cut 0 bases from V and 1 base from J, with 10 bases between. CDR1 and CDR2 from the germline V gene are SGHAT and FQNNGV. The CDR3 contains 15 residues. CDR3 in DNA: TGTGCCAGCAGCTTAGATCCGCACCGATCCTACGAGCAGTACGTC. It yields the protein CASSLDPHRSYEQYV.

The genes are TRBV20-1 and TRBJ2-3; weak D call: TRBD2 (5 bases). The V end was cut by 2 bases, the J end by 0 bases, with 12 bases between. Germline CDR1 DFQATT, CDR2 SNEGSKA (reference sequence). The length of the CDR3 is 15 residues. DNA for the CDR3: TGCAGTGCTAGACCCTCAGCGGCTAGCACAGATACGCAGTATTTT. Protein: CSARPSAASTDTQYF.

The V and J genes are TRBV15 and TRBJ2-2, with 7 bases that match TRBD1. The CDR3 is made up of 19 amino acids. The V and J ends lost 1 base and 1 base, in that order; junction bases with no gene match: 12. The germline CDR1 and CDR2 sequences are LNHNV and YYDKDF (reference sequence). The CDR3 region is CATSRVGTAPRENTGELFF. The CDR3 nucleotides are TGTGCCACCAGCAGAGTTGGGACAGCCCCACGCGAGAACACCGGGGAGCTGTTTTTT.

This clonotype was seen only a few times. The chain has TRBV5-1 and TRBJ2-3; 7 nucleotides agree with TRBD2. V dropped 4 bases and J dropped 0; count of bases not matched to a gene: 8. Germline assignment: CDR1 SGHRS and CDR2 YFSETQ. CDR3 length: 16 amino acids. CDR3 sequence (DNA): TGCGCCAGCAGCGGAATAGCGGGCGTCAGCACAGATACGCAGTATTTT. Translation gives CASSGIAGVSTDTQYF.

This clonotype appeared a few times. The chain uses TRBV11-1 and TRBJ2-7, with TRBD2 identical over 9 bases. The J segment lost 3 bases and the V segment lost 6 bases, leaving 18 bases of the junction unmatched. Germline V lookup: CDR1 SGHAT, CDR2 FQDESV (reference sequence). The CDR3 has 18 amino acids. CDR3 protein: CASSPTGSRASGIYEQYF. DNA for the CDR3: TGTGCCAGCAGTCCCACCGGGAGCCGGGCTAGCGGGATCTACGAGCAGTACTTC.

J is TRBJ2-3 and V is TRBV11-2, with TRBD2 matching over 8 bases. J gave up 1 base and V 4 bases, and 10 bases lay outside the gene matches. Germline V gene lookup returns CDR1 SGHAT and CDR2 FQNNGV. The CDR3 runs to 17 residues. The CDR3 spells CASSSLPGLGGTDTQYF. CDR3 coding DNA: TGTGCCAGCAGCTCACTACCGGGACTAGGAGGCACAGATACGCAGTATTTT.

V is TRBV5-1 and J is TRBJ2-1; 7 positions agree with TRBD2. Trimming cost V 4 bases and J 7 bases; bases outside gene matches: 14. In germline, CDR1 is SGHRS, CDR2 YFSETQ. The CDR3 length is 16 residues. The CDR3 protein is CASSAGATRGRNEQFF. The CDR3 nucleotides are TGCGCCAGCAGCGCGGGAGCGACACGGGGTAGGAATGAGCAGTTCTTC.

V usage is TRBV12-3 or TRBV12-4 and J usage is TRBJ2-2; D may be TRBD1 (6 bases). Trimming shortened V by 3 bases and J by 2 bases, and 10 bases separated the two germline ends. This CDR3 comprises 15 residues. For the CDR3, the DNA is TGTGCCAGCAGTTTTGAGGGGACAAACACCGGGGAGCTGTTTTTT. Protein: CASSFEGTNTGELFF.

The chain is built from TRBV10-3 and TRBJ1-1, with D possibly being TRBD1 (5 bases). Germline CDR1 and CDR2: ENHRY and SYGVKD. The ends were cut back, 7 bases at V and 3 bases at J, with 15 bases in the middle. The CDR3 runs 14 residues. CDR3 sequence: CAITAGRGDTEAFF. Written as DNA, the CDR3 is TGTGCCATCACCGCCGGGAGGGGTGACACTGAAGCTTTCTTT.

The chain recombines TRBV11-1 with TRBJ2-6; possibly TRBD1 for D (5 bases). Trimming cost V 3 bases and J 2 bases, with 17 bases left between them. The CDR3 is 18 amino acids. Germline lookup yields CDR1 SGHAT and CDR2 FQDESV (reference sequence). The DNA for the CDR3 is TGTGCCAGCAGCTTTGTGTTAAGCAGGGTTCCTGGGGCCAACGTCCTGACTTTC. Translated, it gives CASSFVLSRVPGANVLTF.

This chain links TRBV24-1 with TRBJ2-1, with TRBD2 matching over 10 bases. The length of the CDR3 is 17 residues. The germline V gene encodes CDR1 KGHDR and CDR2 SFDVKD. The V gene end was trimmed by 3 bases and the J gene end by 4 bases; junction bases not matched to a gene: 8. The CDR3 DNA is TGTGCCACCAGTGATAGGAGCGGGAGGGCCTCATACAATGAGCAGTTCTTC. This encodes CATSDRSGRASYNEQFF.

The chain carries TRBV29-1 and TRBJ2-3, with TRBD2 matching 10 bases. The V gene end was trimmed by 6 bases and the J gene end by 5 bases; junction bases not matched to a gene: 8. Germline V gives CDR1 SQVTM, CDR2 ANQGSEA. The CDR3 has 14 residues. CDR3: CSVVAGGRRDTQYF. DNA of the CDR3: TGCAGCGTCGTAGCGGGGGGCCGTAGAGATACGCAGTATTTT.

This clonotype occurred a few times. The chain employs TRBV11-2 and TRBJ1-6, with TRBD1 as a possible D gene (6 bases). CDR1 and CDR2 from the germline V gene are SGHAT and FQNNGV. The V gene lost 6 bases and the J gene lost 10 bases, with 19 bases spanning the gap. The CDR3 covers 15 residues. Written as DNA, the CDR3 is TGTGCCAGCAGACGACCGGGACAAAAAGGATCACCCCTCCACTTT. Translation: CASRRPGQKGSPLHF.

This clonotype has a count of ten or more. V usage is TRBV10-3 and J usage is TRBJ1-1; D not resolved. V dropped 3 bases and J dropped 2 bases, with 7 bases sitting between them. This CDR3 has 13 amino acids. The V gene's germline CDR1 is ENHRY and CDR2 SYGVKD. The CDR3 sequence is CAISDTINTEAFF. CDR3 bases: TGTGCCATCAGTGACACCATCAACACTGAAGCTTTCTTT.

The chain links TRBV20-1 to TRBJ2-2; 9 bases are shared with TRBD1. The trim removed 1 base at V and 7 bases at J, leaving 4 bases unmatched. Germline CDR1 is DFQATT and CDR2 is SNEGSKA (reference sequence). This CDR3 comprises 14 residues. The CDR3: CSARAGTGFGELFF. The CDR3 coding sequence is TGCAGTGCTAGAGCCGGGACAGGGTTCGGGGAGCTGTTTTTT.

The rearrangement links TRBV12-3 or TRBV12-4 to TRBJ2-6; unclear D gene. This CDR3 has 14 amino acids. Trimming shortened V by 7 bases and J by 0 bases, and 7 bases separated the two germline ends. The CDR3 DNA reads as TGTGCCAGCACCGTTTACTCTGGGGCCAACGTCCTGACTTTC. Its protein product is CASTVYSGANVLTF.

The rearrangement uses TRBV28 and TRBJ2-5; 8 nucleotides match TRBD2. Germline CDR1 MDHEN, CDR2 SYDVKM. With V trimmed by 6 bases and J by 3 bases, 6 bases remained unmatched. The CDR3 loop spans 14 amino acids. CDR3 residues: CASSRGLAEETQYF. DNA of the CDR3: TGTGCCAGCAGCCGAGGACTAGCAGAAGAGACCCAGTACTTC. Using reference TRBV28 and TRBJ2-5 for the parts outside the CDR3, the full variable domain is DVKVTQSSRYLVKRTGEKVFLECVQDMDHENMFWYRQDPGLGLRLIYFSYDVKMKEKGDIPEGYSVSREKKERFSLILESASTNQTSMYLCASSRGLAEETQYFGPGTRLLVL.

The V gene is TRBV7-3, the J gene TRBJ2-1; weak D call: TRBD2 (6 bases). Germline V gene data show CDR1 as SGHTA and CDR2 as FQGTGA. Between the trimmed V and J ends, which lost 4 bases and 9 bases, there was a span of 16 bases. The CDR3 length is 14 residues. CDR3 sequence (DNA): TGTGCCAGCAGCTGGGGACTGGCCATCAGTGAGCAGTTCTTC. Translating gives CASSWGLAISEQFF.

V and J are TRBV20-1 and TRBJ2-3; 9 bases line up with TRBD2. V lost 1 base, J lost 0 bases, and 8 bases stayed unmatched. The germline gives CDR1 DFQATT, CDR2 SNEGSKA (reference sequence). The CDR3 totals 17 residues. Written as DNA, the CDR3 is TGCAGTGCTAGAGGGCGGGGGGGCCTTAAGAGCACAGATACGCAGTATTTT. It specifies CSARGRGGLKSTDTQYF.

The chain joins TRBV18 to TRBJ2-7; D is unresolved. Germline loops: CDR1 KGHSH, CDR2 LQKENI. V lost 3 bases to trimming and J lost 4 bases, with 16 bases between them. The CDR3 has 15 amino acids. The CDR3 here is CASSPSNIGQYEQYV. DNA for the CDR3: TGTGCCAGCTCACCTTCAAACATTGGGCAGTACGAGCAGTACGTC.

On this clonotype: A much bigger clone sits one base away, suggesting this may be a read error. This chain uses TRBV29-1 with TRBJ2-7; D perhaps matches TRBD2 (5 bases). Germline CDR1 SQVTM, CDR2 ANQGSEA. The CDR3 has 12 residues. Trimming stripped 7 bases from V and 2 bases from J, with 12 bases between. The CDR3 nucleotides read TGCAGCGCTGCAGAGGGAGCCTACGAGCAGTACTTC. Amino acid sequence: CSAAEGAYEQYF.

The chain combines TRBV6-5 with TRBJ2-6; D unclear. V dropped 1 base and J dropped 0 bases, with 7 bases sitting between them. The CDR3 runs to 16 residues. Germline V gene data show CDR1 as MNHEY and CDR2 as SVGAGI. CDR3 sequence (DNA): TGTGCCAGCAGTTACTTGGCCCGCTCTGGGGCCAACGTCCTGACTTTC. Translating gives CASSYLARSGANVLTF.

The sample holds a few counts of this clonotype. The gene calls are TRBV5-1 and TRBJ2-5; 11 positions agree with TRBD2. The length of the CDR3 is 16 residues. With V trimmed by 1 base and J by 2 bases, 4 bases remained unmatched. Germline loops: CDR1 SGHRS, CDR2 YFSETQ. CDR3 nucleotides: TGCGCCAGCAGCTTGACTAGCGGGGGCCTTCAAGAGACCCAGTACTTC. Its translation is CASSLTSGGLQETQYF.

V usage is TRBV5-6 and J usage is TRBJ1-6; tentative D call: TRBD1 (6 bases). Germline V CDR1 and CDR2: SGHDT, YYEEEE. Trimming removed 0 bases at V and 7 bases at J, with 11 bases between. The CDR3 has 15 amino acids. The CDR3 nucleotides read TGTGCCAGCAGCTTGGTCGACAGGATGAATTCACCCCTCCACTTT. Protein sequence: CASSLVDRMNSPLHF.

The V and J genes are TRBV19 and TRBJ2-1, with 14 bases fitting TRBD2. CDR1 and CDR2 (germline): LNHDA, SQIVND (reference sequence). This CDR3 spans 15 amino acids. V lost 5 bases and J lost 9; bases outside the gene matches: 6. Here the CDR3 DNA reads TGTGCCAGTAGTGAGGGACTAGCGGGAGTATCTGAGCAGTTCTTC. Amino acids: CASSEGLAGVSEQFF.

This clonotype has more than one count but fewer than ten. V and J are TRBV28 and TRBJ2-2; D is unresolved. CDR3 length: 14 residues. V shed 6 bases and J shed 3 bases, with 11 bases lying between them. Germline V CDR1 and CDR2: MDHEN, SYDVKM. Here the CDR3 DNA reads TGTGCCAGCAGGCCCCCCCCACACACCGGGGAGCTGTTTTTT. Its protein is CASRPPPHTGELFF.

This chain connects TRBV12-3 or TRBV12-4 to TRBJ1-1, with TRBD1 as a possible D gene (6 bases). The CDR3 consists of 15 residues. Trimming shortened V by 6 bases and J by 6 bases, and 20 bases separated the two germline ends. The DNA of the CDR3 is TGTGCCAGCAGAGAGACAGGCCGTCTGGGTTCTGAAGCTTTCTTT. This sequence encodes CASRETGRLGSEAFF.

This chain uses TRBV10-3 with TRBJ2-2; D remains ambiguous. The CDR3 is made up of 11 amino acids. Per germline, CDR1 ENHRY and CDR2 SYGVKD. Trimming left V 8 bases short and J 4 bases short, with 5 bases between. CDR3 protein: CAIGVTGELFF. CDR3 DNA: TGTGCCATCGGGGTCACCGGGGAGCTGTTTTTT.

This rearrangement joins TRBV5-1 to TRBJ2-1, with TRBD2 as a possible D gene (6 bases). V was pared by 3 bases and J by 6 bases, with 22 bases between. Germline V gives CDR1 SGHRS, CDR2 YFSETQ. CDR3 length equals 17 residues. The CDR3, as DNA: TGCGCCAGCAGCTCGTACCCCGCCCATTCCGGGGGCAATGAGCAGTTCTTC. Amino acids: CASSSYPAHSGGNEQFF.

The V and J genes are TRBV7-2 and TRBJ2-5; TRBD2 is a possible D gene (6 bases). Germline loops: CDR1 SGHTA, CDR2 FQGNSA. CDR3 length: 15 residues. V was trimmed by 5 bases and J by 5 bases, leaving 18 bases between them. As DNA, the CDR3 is TGTGCCAGCAGCATCCGCGGGACCGCCTACGAGACCCAGTACTTC. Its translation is CASSIRGTAYETQYF.